This T cell receptor (beta chain) stems from a study of blood T cell repertoires in COVID-19. Residents of 20 to 25 US areas, aged roughly 18 to 90 years, made up the participants. The data were produced by immunoSEQ multiplex PCR, yet TCRdb's version contains in-frame clones alone and is incomplete. The sample contains around 420,000 clones, around 90% of which appear only once. Trimming cost V 8 bases and J 0 bases, with 10 bases left between them. The germline gives CDR1 KGHSH, CDR2 LQKENI. The CDR3 runs 13 residues. Sequencing was performed on PBMCs or T cells enriched from blood (not recorded which). The chain uses TRBV18 and TRBJ1-1, with a possible D match to TRBD1 (5 bases). The receptor's source is a woman between 40 and 55 years old with acute COVID-19. Here the CDR3 DNA reads TGTGCCAGCACAGGACAATTGAACACTGAAGCTTTCTTT. Translated: CASTGQLNTEAFF.